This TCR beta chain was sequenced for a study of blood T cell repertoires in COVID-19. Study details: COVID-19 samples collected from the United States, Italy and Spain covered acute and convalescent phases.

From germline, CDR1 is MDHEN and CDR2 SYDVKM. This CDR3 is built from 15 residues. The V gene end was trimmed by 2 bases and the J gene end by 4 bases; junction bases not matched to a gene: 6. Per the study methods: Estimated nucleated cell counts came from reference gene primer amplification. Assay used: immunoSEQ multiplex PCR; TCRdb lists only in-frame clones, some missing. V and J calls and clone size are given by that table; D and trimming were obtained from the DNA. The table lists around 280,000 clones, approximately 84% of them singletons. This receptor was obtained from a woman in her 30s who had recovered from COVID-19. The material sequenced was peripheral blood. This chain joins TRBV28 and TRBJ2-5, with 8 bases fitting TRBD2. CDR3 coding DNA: TGTGCCAGCAGTTTAGAAGCGGGAGTAGGAGAGACCCAGTACTTC. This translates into CASSLEAGVGETQYF.